The rows below give T cell receptor beta chains drawn from one sample of a study of tumour-infiltrating T cells in Burkitt lymphoma. Produced via immunoSEQ multiplex PCR; TCRdb's table is partial and in-frame only. The top ten clones hold 7% to 8.5% of a sample with about 1,500 clones, around 13% of them seen once. Specimen: tumor tissue. These receptors all stem from a human donor with Burkitt lymphoma. Each CDR3 is given with its conserved first and last residue. Each record gives: CDR3 length, V gene, J gene, clone size, CDR3 protein. Part of the rows lack a size; the others show once, few, many or a class for expanded clones.

length: 17; V: TRBV10-3; J: TRBJ1-4; size: -; CDR3: CAISETTGTGVYEKLFF
length: 14; V: TRBV30; J: TRBJ1-2; size: few; CDR3: CAWRAQGAGYGYTF
length: 17; V: TRBV12-1; J: TRBJ2-1; size: -; CDR3: CASSFFNPGGWYNEQFF
length: 15; V: TRBV7-6; J: TRBJ2-1; size: -; CDR3: CASSHHHGGRNEQFF
length: 18; V: TRBV19; J: TRBJ2-4; size: -; CDR3: CASSIAHPTGLAKNIQYF
length: 15; V: TRBV9; J: TRBJ2-3; size: large; CDR3: CASSDGPREVDTQYF
length: 16; V: TRBV19; J: TRBJ1-1; size: -; CDR3: CASSKDRAGGRGEAFF
length: 14; V: TRBV7-9; J: TRBJ1-1; size: -; CDR3: CASTRQRMNTEAFF
length: 16; V: TRBV7-2; J: TRBJ2-7; size: -; CDR3: CASSFQVLAASYEQYF
length: 14; V: TRBV28; J: TRBJ1-2; size: -; CDR3: CASSSAQHNYGYTF
length: 18; V: TRBV11-2; J: TRBJ2-7; size: -; CDR3: CASSLVSGDRGFPYEQYF
length: 13; V: TRBV23-1; J: TRBJ2-7; size: few; CDR3: CASSLGQLYEQYF
length: 18; V: TRBV7-9; J: TRBJ1-4; size: few; CDR3: CASSFYPGTGDLNEKLFF
length: 12; V: TRBV6-7; J: TRBJ2-7; size: few; CDR3: CASSGAHYEQYF
length: 16; V: TRBV13; J: TRBJ2-7; size: few; CDR3: CASSPGPDFGHYEQYF
length: 12; V: TRBV9; J: TRBJ2-1; size: few; CDR3: CASSVTSREQFF
length: 17; V: TRBV28; J: TRBJ2-1; size: -; CDR3: CASSLIAGGHHYNEQFF
length: 16; V: TRBV5-1; J: TRBJ1-2; size: -; CDR3: CASSSTGTPTFYGYTF
length: 15; V: TRBV23-1; J: TRBJ1-4; size: few; CDR3: CASSQSNRVTEKLFF
length: 18; V: TRBV11-2; J: TRBJ1-2; size: few; CDR3: CASSPHRLGQFRDYGYTF
length: 13; V: TRBV29-1; J: TRBJ2-1; size: few; CDR3: CSVTSGGSNEQFF
length: 13; V: TRBV2; J: TRBJ2-5; size: few; CDR3: CASTGTREETQYF
length: 12; V: TRBV30; J: TRBJ2-5; size: few; CDR3: CAWSSSFGDRYF
length: 17; V: TRBV4-1; J: TRBJ1-1; size: -; CDR3: CASSQLYRGLRNTEAFF
length: 18; V: TRBV7-6; J: TRBJ2-4; size: -; CDR3: CASSLGVLREGAKNIQYF
length: 14; V: TRBV30; J: TRBJ2-5; size: few; CDR3: CAWSLAPGRETQYF
length: 15; V: TRBV23-1; J: TRBJ1-4; size: -; CDR3: CASSQSNRVTEKRFF
length: 16; V: TRBV6-1; J: TRBJ2-5; size: few; CDR3: CASSEAVQAVGETQYF
length: 17; V: TRBV19; J: TRBJ2-6; size: -; CDR3: CASEGLAELSGANVLTF
length: 14; V: TRBV9; J: TRBJ1-2; size: -; CDR3: CASSVIGQGYGYTF
length: 16; V: TRBV18; J: TRBJ2-7; size: few; CDR3: CASSPGTSGTAYEQYF
length: 17; V: TRBV9; J: TRBJ1-2; size: few; CDR3: CASSVTTRRGGNYGYTF
length: 17; V: TRBV14; J: TRBJ2-3; size: few; CDR3: CASSQDYAGLWSDTQYF
length: 14; V: TRBV30; J: TRBJ1-2; size: -; CDR3: CASSPGRANYGYTF
length: 12; V: TRBV14; J: TRBJ1-5; size: few; CDR3: CASSQGNQPQHF
length: 17; V: TRBV4-1; J: TRBJ1-5; size: -; CDR3: CASSQALWGRGNQPQHF
length: 15; V: TRBV2; J: -; size: -; CDR3: CASSETGQGWHEQYF
length: 15; V: TRBV6-5; J: TRBJ2-1; size: -; CDR3: CASSYRLAGADEQFF
length: 14; V: TRBV19; J: TRBJ2-2; size: -; CDR3: CASMAGGDTGELFF
length: 13; V: TRBV2; J: TRBJ2-7; size: -; CDR3: CASNWGGQDEQYF
length: 14; V: TRBV9; J: TRBJ2-1; size: few; CDR3: CASSVKLADNEQFF
length: 14; V: TRBV28; J: TRBJ2-1; size: few; CDR3: CASRGRGINNEQFF
length: 13; V: TRBV11-2; J: TRBJ1-5; size: few; CDR3: CASSFDVPQPQHF
length: 22; V: TRBV5-1; J: TRBJ1-1; size: few; CDR3: CASSLYYFRFTGQGASDTEAFF
length: 15; V: TRBV6-5; J: TRBJ2-1; size: -; CDR3: CASSYSIQGYNEQFF
length: 18; V: TRBV30; J: TRBJ2-1; size: few; CDR3: CAWSVPQTRGRTLNEQFF
length: 18; V: TRBV4-1; J: TRBJ2-5; size: few; CDR3: CASSQGDIIPIGQETQYF
length: 16; V: TRBV23-1; J: TRBJ2-1; size: -; CDR3: CASSLNKRELHNEQFF
length: 16; V: TRBV18; J: TRBJ2-7; size: few; CDR3: CASSPRPGPLSYEQYF
length: 14; V: TRBV7-2; J: TRBJ2-3; size: -; CDR3: CASSFSGREDTQYF
length: 18; V: TRBV10-1; J: TRBJ2-3; size: few; CDR3: CASSGDRNRTYYTDTQYF
length: 14; V: TRBV19; J: TRBJ1-6; size: -; CDR3: CASSPRTGLSPLHF
length: 19; V: TRBV19; J: TRBJ2-2; size: -; CDR3: CASSILLFWTGQNTGELFF